Shown below are 23 T cell receptor beta chains from a single sample sequenced in a study of blood T cell repertoires in COVID-19. Some clones are missing from TCRdb's copy, which holds only in-frame ones; the method was immunoSEQ multiplex PCR. The sample carries approximately 40,000 clones, roughly 88% recorded once. The sequenced sample consisted of peripheral blood. Receptors originate from a woman in her 70s with acute or convalescent COVID-19.

V gene TRBV20-1 combines with J gene TRBJ2-5, with 9 bases fitting TRBD2. The CDR3 contains 13 residues. Germline V gives CDR1 DFQATT, CDR2 SNEGSKA (reference sequence). The ends lost 3 bases at V and 3 bases at J; junction bases unmatched: 2. The CDR3 nucleotides are TGCAGTGCTAGTCCTAGCGGGGAAGAGACCCAGTACTTC. Its protein product is CSASPSGEETQYF.

CDR3 DNA: TGTGCCAGCAGTTTAGGGTCTGGCAGGAACTATGGCTACACCTTC. It translates to CASSLGSGRNYGYTF. This chain joins TRBV27 and TRBJ1-2; D gene uncertain. This CDR3 comprises 15 residues. The V and J ends lost 2 bases and 2 bases respectively, with 12 bases between them. Germline V gene data show CDR1 as MNHEY and CDR2 as SMNVEV (reference sequence).

This chain links TRBV11-3 with TRBJ2-3, with 8 bases that match TRBD2. The V segment lost 3 bases and the J segment 10 bases; nucleotides outside the gene matches: 3. The CDR3 contains 12 residues. Germline V gene data show CDR1 as SGHNT and CDR2 as YENEEA. The CDR3 DNA reads TGTGCCAGCAGCTTGGGACTAGAAGCGCAGTATTTT. Translation gives CASSLGLEAQYF.

The rearrangement joins TRBV30 to TRBJ2-5; D is unclear. Germline-derived CDR1 and CDR2 are GTSNPN and SVGIG (reference sequence). Trimming cost V 2 bases and J 1 base, with 2 bases left between them. This CDR3 is 11 amino acids long. CDR3 nucleotide sequence: TGTGCCTGGAGTCTCCAAGAGACCCAGTACTTC. This gives the protein CAWSLQETQYF.

This clone was seen a few times. V gene TRBV5-4 combines with J gene TRBJ2-1; TRBD2 agrees at 12 bases. Germline V lookup: CDR1 SGHNT, CDR2 YYREEE (reference sequence). CDR3 length: 16 amino acids. J gave up 7 bases and V 4 bases, and 9 bases lay outside the gene matches. The CDR3 DNA reads TGTGCCAGCAGCCTTGGGGCTAGCGGGAGGGGTAATGAGCAGTTCTTC. This gives the protein CASSLGASGRGNEQFF.

The V gene is TRBV19, the J gene TRBJ1-5; no definite D call. The CDR3 is made up of 15 amino acids. CDR1 is LNHDA, CDR2 SQIVND, per germline (reference sequence). Trimming pared 3 bases from V and 0 bases from J, leaving 9 bases between. CDR3 protein: CASSIVGHSNQPQHF. CDR3 DNA: TGTGCCAGTAGTATTGTGGGCCATAGCAATCAGCCCCAGCATTTT. Combining the CDR3 with reference TRBV19 and TRBJ1-5 gives the whole variable domain DGGITQSPKYLFRKEGQNVTLSCEQNLNHDAMYWYRQDPGQGLRLIYYSQIVNDFQKGDIAEGYSVSREKKESFPLTVTSAQKNPTAFYLCASSIVGHSNQPQHFGDGTRLSIL.

As for this clone: At one of its ends the junction is not consistent with the germline gene, which may arise from a read error. The gene calls are TRBV5-6 and TRBJ1-5; TRBD1 is a possible D gene (5 bases). Germline CDR1 SGHDT, CDR2 YYEEEE. This CDR3 is 15 amino acids long. CDR3 DNA: TGTGCCAGCAGCTTGGCCGGCGGGGGATATCAACCCCAGCATTTT. Residues: CASSLAGGGYQPQHF.

V is TRBV9 and J is TRBJ1-1, with 8 bases lining up with TRBD1. CDR3 length: 15 residues. Losses at the gene ends were 0 bases for V and 10 bases for J; bases not matched to a gene: 11. Looked up from germline, CDR1 is SGDLS and CDR2 is YYNGEE. Written as DNA, the CDR3 is TGTGCCAGCAGCGTAGAGGCAGGGGGCCCGGCCGGAGCTTTCTTT. Protein product: CASSVEAGGPAGAFF. The complete variable domain, with remaining parts taken from reference TRBV9 and TRBJ1-1, reads DSGVTQTPKHLITATGQRVTLRCSPRSGDLSVYWYQQSLDQGLQFLIQYYNGEERAKGNILERFSAQQFPDLHSELNLSSLELGDSALYFCASSVEAGGPAGAFFGQGTRLTVV.

The V and J genes are TRBV19 and TRBJ2-3; D perhaps matches TRBD2 (6 bases). The V end was cut by 2 bases, the J end by 0 bases, with 12 bases between. The CDR3 has 16 residues. The germline gives CDR1 LNHDA, CDR2 SQIVND (reference sequence). DNA for the CDR3: TGTGCCAGTAGTATATTCGCGGGACCTAGCACAGATACGCAGTATTTT. Its protein is CASSIFAGPSTDTQYF.

The chain uses TRBV11-3 and TRBJ2-1; TRBD2 agrees at 9 bases. The germline V gene encodes CDR1 SGHNT and CDR2 YENEEA. This CDR3 has 15 residues. V gave up 5 bases and J gave up 7 bases; unmatched junction bases: 9. The CDR3 region has the DNA TGTGCCAGCAGCACTCTAGCGAGCGGGGGGAATGAGCAGTTCTTC. As protein: CASSTLASGGNEQFF.

This chain connects TRBV6-2 or TRBV6-3 to TRBJ2-3; D possibly corresponds to TRBD2 (5 bases). The V gene lost 2 bases and the J gene lost 6 bases, with 15 bases spanning the gap. CDR1 is MNHEY and CDR2 is SVGEGT in the germline V gene. The CDR3 is made up of 15 amino acids. The CDR3 DNA follows: TGTGCCAGCAGTTACAGGGAGAGGCGCTTCGATACGCAGTATTTT. Protein sequence: CASSYRERRFDTQYF.

The J gene is TRBJ2-1, the V gene TRBV18; TRBD1 is a possible D gene (6 bases). V gave up 4 bases and J gave up 5 bases, with 12 bases separating them. The CDR3 runs 14 residues. In germline, CDR1 is KGHSH, CDR2 LQKENI. The CDR3 DNA reads as TGTGCCAGCTCACGCCGGGACAAAAACAATGAGCAGTTCTTC. Protein sequence: CASSRRDKNNEQFF.

The V gene is TRBV11-2, the J gene TRBJ1-1; D remains ambiguous. Germline V CDR1 and CDR2: SGHAT, FQNNGV. CDR3 length: 14 amino acids. Trimming shortened V by 1 base and J by 4 bases, and 10 bases separated the two germline ends. CDR3: CASSLALGVTEAFF. The CDR3 coding sequence is TGTGCCAGCAGCTTAGCCCTAGGTGTCACTGAAGCTTTCTTT.

A single count supports this clone. The chain couples TRBV6-2 or TRBV6-3 to TRBJ2-7; 8 nucleotides agree with TRBD2. Germline V gives CDR1 MNHEY, CDR2 SVGEGT. This CDR3 is built from 15 residues. The V segment lost 2 bases and the J segment 6 bases; nucleotides outside the gene matches: 9. DNA for the CDR3: TGTGCCAGCAGTTACAAGCGGGAGTTACGGGGCGAGCAGTACGTC. Translated: CASSYKRELRGEQYV.

The chain links TRBV28 to TRBJ2-3, with D maybe TRBD1 (5 bases). The V gene's germline CDR1 is MDHEN and CDR2 SYDVKM. The CDR3 extends over 16 amino acids. V was shortened by 7 bases and J by 3 bases, with 20 bases between the two germline ends. CDR3 DNA sequence: TGTGCCAGCAAAATCAGGGAAGGGGTTTGGACAGATACGCAGTATTTT. This gives the protein CASKIREGVWTDTQYF.

The V and J genes are TRBV14 and TRBJ2-7; D remains unclear. The germline gives CDR1 SGHDN, CDR2 FVKESK. The CDR3 is 15 residues long. V shed 0 bases and J shed 2 bases, with 11 bases lying between them. The CDR3 bases are TGTGCCAGCAGCCAAGAATGCCCGAGTACCTACGAGCAGTACGTC. This sequence encodes CASSQECPSTYEQYV.

J is TRBJ2-1 and V is TRBV24-1, with TRBD2 identical over 8 bases. The junction had 6 bases not matched to a gene; V was cut back by 2 bases and J by 7 bases. Germline V gives CDR1 KGHDR, CDR2 SFDVKD. The CDR3 runs 15 residues. The CDR3 nucleotides are TGTGCCACCAGTGATTCGAGCGGGAGTGGTAATGAGCAGTTCTTC. This encodes CATSDSSGSGNEQFF.

CDR3 protein: CASSLGQGAEAFF. DNA of the CDR3: TGTGCCAGCAGTCTCGGACAGGGGGCAGAAGCTTTCTTT. This chain uses TRBV28 with TRBJ1-1, with 11 bases identical to TRBD1. This CDR3 region has 13 residues. Germline V gene sequence: CDR1 MDHEN, CDR2 SYDVKM. J was trimmed by 8 bases and V by 5 bases; bases with no gene match: 4.

This clone was recorded only once. This rearrangement joins TRBV2 to TRBJ2-2; a possible D gene is TRBD2 (7 bases). This CDR3 has 16 residues. The V end lost 5 bases, the J end lost 1 base, and 14 bases lay between the germline ends. Germline V gene sequence: CDR1 SNHLY, CDR2 FYNNEI. In DNA form, the CDR3 reads TGTGCCAGCAGTATCGCGGGGGCAGGGAACACCGGGGAGCTGTTTTTT. This codes for CASSIAGAGNTGELFF.

The chain links TRBV27 to TRBJ2-3; 9 bases fit TRBD2. There are 14 residues in the CDR3. The V gene's germline CDR1 is MNHEY and CDR2 SMNVEV (reference sequence). Unmatched junction bases numbered 0, after V lost 0 bases and J lost 5 bases. The CDR3 DNA reads as TGTGCCAGCAGTTTATCGACTAGCGGAGATACGCAGTATTTT. Translation: CASSLSTSGDTQYF.

This clone was counted a single time. The chain couples TRBV2 to TRBJ1-6; 10 nucleotides align to TRBD1. The J segment lost 7 bases and the V segment lost 6 bases, leaving 9 bases of the junction unmatched. This CDR3 is 16 amino acids long. CDR1 SNHLY and CDR2 FYNNEI come from the germline V gene. The CDR3 loop reads CASRPGWDRGNSPLHF. CDR3 coding DNA: TGTGCCAGCAGACCGGGGTGGGACAGGGGCAATTCACCCCTCCACTTT. Full variable domain (remainder filled in from reference TRBV2 and TRBJ1-6): EPEVTQTPSHQVTQMGQEVILRCVPISNHLYFYWYRQILGQKVEFLVSFYNNEISEKSEIFDDQFSVERPDGSNFTLKIRSTKLEDSAMYFCASRPGWDRGNSPLHFGNGTRLTVT.

The chain combines TRBV6-4 with TRBJ2-1; 12 bases are shared with TRBD2. V shed 5 bases and J 8 bases; nucleotides not matched to a gene: 10. The CDR3 runs to 16 residues. Germline loops: CDR1 MRHNA, CDR2 SNTAGT. CDR3 bases: TGTGCCAGCAGTCAGTTTCTAGCGGGAGGGCTCTATGAGCAGTTCTTC. It codes for CASSQFLAGGLYEQFF.

The rearrangement joins TRBV19 to TRBJ2-1; a possible D gene is TRBD2 (6 bases). The CDR3 has 13 residues. Germline CDR1 is LNHDA and CDR2 is SQIVND (reference sequence). Trimming took 3 bases from V and 9 from J, leaving 12 bases between them. This CDR3 reads CASSIWGEVEQFF. CDR3 DNA sequence: TGTGCCAGTAGTATTTGGGGGGAAGTTGAGCAGTTCTTC.